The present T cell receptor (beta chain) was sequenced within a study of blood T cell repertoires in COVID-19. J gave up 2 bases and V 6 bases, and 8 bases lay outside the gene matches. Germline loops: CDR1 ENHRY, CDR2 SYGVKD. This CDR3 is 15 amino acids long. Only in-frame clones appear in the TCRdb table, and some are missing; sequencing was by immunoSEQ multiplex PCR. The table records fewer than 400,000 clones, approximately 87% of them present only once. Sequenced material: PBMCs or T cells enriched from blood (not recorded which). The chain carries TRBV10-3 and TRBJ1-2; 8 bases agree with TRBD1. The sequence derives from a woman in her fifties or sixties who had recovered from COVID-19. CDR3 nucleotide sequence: TGTGCCATCAGCGGACAGGGTTTTAGCAACTATGGCTACACCTTC. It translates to CAISGQGFSNYGYTF.